The clone carrying this T cell receptor beta chain was detected once. The antigen is not known. The data were taken from a study of CD8 T cells in Susac syndrome. The RNA input was about 0.45 to 1 ug, and it was reverse transcribed with random hexamers. With immunoSEQ multiplex PCR, TCR beta CDR3 was amplified across 54 Vbeta and 13 Jbeta. TCRdb fed the immunoSEQ multiplex PCR reads into MiXCR, producing one record per CDR3 protein. This sample has some 190,000 distinct CDR3 sequences, with approximately 96% found just once. Trimming left V 0 bases short and J 3 bases short, with 16 bases between. CDR3 length: 16 amino acids. Germline values: CDR1 SGHRS, CDR2 YFSETQ. The CD8+ and CD4+ T cells were negatively isolated, with the TEMRA cells enriched by FACS. Whole-study findings and limits: The study conceded that relatively few individuals underwent its TCR sequencing and HLA analysis.

The receptor was derived from a human donor with multiple sclerosis. The gene calls are TRBV5-1 and TRBJ2-7; D might be TRBD1 (6 bases). The sequenced material came from CD4+ T cells from PBMCs. DNA for the CDR3: TGCGCCAGCAGCTTGGTCGGGCAGGGGAATCTCTACGAGCAGTACTTC. Protein sequence: CASSLVGQGNLYEQYF.